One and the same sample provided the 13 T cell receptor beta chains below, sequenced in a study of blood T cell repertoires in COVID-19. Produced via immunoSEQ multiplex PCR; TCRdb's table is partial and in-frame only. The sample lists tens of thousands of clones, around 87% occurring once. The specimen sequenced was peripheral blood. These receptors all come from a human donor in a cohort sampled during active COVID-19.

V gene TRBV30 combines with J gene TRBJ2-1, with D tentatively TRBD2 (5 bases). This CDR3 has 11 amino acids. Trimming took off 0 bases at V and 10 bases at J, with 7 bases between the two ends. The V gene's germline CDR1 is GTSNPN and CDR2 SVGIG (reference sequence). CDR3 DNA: TGTGCCTGGAGTGTAGGGAGAGAGCAGTTCTTC. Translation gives CAWSVGREQFF.

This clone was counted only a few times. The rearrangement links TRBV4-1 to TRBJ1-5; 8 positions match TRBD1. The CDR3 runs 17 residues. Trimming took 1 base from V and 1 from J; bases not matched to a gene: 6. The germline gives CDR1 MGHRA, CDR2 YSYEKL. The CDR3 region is CASSQVPGGGSNQPQHF. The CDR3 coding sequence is TGCGCCAGCAGCCAAGTTCCAGGGGGCGGAAGCAATCAGCCCCAGCATTTT.

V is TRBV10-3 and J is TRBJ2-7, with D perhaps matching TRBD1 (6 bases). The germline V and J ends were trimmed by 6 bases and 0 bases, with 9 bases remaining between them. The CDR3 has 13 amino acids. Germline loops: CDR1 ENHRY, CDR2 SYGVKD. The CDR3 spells CAIRGDNSYEQYF. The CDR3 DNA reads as TGTGCCATCAGGGGGGACAACTCCTACGAGCAGTACTTC.

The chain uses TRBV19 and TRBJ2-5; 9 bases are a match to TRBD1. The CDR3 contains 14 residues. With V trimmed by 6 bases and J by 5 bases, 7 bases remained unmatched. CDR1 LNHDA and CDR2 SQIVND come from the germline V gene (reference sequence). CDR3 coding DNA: TGTGCCAGTAGGTCGACAGGGGGTGCGGAGACCCAGTACTTC. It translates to CASRSTGGAETQYF.

The CDR3 loop is CASSLTVRGWAFF. The CDR3 nucleotides read TGTGCCAGCAGCTTAACCGTAAGGGGCTGGGCTTTCTTT. The V gene is TRBV7-2, the J gene TRBJ1-1; D possibly corresponds to TRBD1 (5 bases). The CDR3 runs 13 residues. Per the germline V gene, CDR1 is SGHTA and CDR2 is FQGNSA. Deletions cut 2 bases from V and 11 bases from J, with 15 bases between.

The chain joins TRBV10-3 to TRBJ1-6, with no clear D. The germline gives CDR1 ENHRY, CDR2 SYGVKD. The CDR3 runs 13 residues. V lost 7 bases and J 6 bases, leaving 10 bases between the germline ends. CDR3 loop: CAIMGVGNSPLHF. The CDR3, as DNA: TGTGCCATCATGGGAGTGGGTAATTCACCCCTCCACTTT.

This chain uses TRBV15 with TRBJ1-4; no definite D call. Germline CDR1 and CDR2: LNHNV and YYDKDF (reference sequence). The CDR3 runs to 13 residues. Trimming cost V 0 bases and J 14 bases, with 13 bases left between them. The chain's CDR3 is CATSRDRSLALFF. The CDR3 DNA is TGTGCCACCAGCAGAGATCGGAGTCTGGCGCTGTTTTTT. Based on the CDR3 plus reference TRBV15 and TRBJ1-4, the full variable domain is DAMVIQNPRYQVTQFGKPVTLSCSQTLNHNVMYWYQQKSSQAPKLLFHYYDKDFNNEADTPDNFQSRRPNTSFCFLDIRSPGLGDTAMYLCATSRDRSLALFFGSGTQLSVL.

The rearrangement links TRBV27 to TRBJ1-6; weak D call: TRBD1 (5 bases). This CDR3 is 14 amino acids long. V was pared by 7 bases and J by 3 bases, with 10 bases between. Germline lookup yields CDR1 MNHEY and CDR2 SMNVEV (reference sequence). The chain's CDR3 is CASTGGGYNSPLHF. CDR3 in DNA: TGTGCCAGCACGGGGGGGGGCTATAATTCACCCCTCCACTTT.

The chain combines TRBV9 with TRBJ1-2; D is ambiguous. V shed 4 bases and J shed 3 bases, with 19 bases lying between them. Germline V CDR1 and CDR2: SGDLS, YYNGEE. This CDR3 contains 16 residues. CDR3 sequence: CASSPRAENVYYGYTF. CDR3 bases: TGTGCCAGCAGCCCGAGGGCGGAGAACGTCTACTATGGCTACACCTTC.

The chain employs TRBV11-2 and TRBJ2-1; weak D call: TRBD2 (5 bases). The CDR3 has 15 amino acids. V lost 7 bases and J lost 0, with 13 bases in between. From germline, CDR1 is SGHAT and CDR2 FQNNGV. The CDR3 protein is CASIRGRGSYNEQFF. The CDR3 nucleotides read TGTGCCAGCATTCGCGGTCGGGGCTCCTACAATGAGCAGTTCTTC.

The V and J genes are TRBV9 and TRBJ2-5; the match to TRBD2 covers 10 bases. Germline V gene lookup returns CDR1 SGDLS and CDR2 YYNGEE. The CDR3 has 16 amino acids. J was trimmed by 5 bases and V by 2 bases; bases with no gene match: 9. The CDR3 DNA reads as TGTGCCAGCAGCGTGTCGAGAGCGGGGGGGCACGAGACCCAGTACTTC. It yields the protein CASSVSRAGGHETQYF.

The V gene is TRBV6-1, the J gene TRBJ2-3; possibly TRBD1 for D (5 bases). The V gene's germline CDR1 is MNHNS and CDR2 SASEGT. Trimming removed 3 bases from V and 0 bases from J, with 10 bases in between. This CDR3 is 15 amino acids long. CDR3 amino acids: CASSDQGSSTDTQYF. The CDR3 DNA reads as TGTGCCAGCAGTGATCAGGGATCTAGCACAGATACGCAGTATTTT.

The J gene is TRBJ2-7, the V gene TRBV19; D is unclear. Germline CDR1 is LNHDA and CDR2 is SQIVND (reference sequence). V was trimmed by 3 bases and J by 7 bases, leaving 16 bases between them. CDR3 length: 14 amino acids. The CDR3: CASSIPVSPREQYF. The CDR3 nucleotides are TGTGCCAGTAGTATCCCGGTTTCGCCCCGGGAGCAGTACTTC.